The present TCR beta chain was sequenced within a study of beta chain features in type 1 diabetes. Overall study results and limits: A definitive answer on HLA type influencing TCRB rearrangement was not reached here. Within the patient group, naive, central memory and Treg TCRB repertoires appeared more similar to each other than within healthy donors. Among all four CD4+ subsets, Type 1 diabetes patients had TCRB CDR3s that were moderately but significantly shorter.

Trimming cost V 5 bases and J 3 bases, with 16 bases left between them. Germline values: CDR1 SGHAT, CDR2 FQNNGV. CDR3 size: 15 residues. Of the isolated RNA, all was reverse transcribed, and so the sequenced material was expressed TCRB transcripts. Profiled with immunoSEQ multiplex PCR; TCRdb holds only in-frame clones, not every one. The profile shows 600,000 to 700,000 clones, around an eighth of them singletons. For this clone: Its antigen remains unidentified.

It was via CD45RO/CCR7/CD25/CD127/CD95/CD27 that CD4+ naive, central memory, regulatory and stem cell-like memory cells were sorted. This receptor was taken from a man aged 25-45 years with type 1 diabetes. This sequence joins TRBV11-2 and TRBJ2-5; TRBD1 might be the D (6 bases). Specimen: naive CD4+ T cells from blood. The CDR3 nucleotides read TGTGCCAGCAGCGCGGCCAGGGGCGCGGAAGAGACCCAGTACTTC. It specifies CASSAARGAEETQYF.